Listed here are 20 T cell receptor beta chains from one sample, sequenced in a study of blood T cell repertoires in COVID-19. TCRdb's table, derived via immunoSEQ multiplex PCR, lists solely in-frame clones and lacks some. The sample consists of about 330,000 clones, approximately 89% of them appearing once. The sample consisted of PBMCs or T cells enriched from blood (not recorded which). The source of these receptors is a woman aged 30 to 39 who had recovered from COVID-19.

The chain links TRBV9 to TRBJ2-1; D perhaps matches TRBD2 (6 bases). With 4 bases removed from V and 0 bases from J, the gap between germline ends came to 14 bases. The CDR3 is 16 amino acids. Per the germline V gene, CDR1 is SGDLS and CDR2 is YYNGEE. CDR3 in DNA: TGTGCCAGCAGCTTCCCGCGGGGTAGCTCCTACAATGAGCAGTTCTTC. Protein sequence: CASSFPRGSSYNEQFF. Supplemented by reference TRBV9 and TRBJ2-1, the full variable domain reads DSGVTQTPKHLITATGQRVTLRCSPRSGDLSVYWYQQSLDQGLQFLIQYYNGEERAKGNILERFSAQQFPDLHSELNLSSLELGDSALYFCASSFPRGSSYNEQFFGPGTRLTVL.

This clone has only one observation. V is TRBV28 and J is TRBJ1-3, with D perhaps matching TRBD1 (5 bases). V was clipped by 8 bases and J by 0 bases, with 17 bases between them. This CDR3 is built from 16 residues. Germline assignment: CDR1 MDHEN and CDR2 SYDVKM. The CDR3 region is CASRSPAGDSGNTIYF. The CDR3 bases are TGTGCCAGCCGATCCCCGGCGGGGGACTCTGGAAACACCATATATTTT.

This chain joins TRBV4-1 and TRBJ2-3, with 7 nucleotides matching TRBD2. Germline CDR1 reads MGHRA; CDR2 reads YSYEKL. With 6 bases clipped from V and 1 base from J, the junction kept 4 bases outside the gene matches. This CDR3 region has 14 residues. The CDR3 nucleotides are TGCGCCAGCAGGGGAGGGTTTCGCACAGATACGCAGTATTTT. This gives the protein CASRGGFRTDTQYF.

V is TRBV2 and J is TRBJ2-5, with D possibly TRBD2 on 6 matching bases. Trimming removed 6 bases from V and 4 bases from J, with 15 bases in between. Germline V gene lookup returns CDR1 SNHLY and CDR2 FYNNEI. The CDR3 is 14 amino acids. The CDR3 spells CASSASTRAETQYF. Written as DNA, the CDR3 is TGTGCCAGCAGCGCCTCGACTAGGGCAGAGACCCAGTACTTC.

The V gene is TRBV4-1, the J gene TRBJ1-4; D is ambiguous. There are 15 residues in the CDR3. Germline-derived CDR1 and CDR2 are MGHRA and YSYEKL. Trimming removed 0 bases from V and 8 bases from J, with 13 bases in between. The CDR3, as DNA: TGCGCCAGCAGCCAAGAACAGACCTTCTGGGAAAAACTGTTTTTT. Translating gives CASSQEQTFWEKLFF.

The gene calls are TRBV5-6 and TRBJ2-3; D gene ambiguous. V was shortened by 6 bases and J by 1 base, with 12 bases between the two germline ends. Germline V CDR1 and CDR2: SGHDT, YYEEEE. The CDR3 is 14 amino acids. In DNA form, the CDR3 reads TGTGCCAGCATCCTCTATCGGGGCACAGATACGCAGTATTTT. Translating it yields CASILYRGTDTQYF.

This chain links TRBV9 with TRBJ2-1; 8 positions agree with TRBD2. Per the germline V gene, CDR1 is SGDLS and CDR2 is YYNGEE. The CDR3 loop spans 13 amino acids. The V gene end was trimmed by 3 bases and the J gene end by 7 bases; junction bases not matched to a gene: 3. CDR3 sequence: CASSAGLANEQFF. CDR3 in DNA: TGTGCCAGCAGCGCCGGACTAGCAAATGAGCAGTTCTTC.

This clone was detected a few times. The genes are TRBV5-6 and TRBJ2-2; weak D call: TRBD2 (7 bases). The CDR3 runs to 14 residues. Germline assignment: CDR1 SGHDT and CDR2 YYEEEE. The germline V and J ends were trimmed by 7 bases and 2 bases, with 12 bases remaining between them. CDR3 coding DNA: TGTGCCAGCCTCCGGGGGGCTAACACCGGGGAGCTGTTTTTT. Translated: CASLRGANTGELFF.

The chain carries TRBV2 and TRBJ1-6, with D possibly being TRBD1 (5 bases). The CDR3 totals 12 residues. Germline V lookup: CDR1 SNHLY, CDR2 FYNNEI. Trimming stripped 3 bases from V and 11 bases from J, with 8 bases between. The CDR3 DNA follows: TGTGCCAGCAGTGACAGGGCCGCACCCCTCCACTTT. Its translation: CASSDRAAPLHF. Using reference TRBV2 and TRBJ1-6 for the parts outside the CDR3, the full variable domain is EPEVTQTPSHQVTQMGQEVILRCVPISNHLYFYWYRQILGQKVEFLVSFYNNEISEKSEIFDDQFSVERPDGSNFTLKIRSTKLEDSAMYFCASSDRAAPLHFGNGTRLTVT.

This clone occurred once. The gene calls are TRBV6-1 and TRBJ2-1, with 12 bases aligning to TRBD1. Trimming cost V 2 bases and J 8 bases; bases outside gene matches: 7. Germline-derived CDR1 and CDR2 are MNHNS and SASEGT. The CDR3 covers 16 residues. The chain's CDR3 is CASSETPGQGADEQFF. The CDR3 DNA sequence: TGTGCCAGCAGTGAAACTCCGGGACAGGGGGCCGATGAGCAGTTCTTC.

The rearrangement uses TRBV10-2 and TRBJ1-1; D not resolved. The CDR3 has 14 residues. Trimming took 6 bases from V and 1 from J, leaving 12 bases between them. Looked up from germline, CDR1 is WSHSY and CDR2 is SAAADI. The CDR3 sequence: CASRGGRENTEAFF. The CDR3, as DNA: TGCGCCAGCAGAGGAGGACGGGAGAACACTGAAGCTTTCTTT.

This chain joins TRBV5-4 and TRBJ2-1, with D maybe TRBD2 (5 bases). V lost 4 bases, J lost 9 bases, and 14 bases lay in between. Germline lookup yields CDR1 SGHNT and CDR2 YYREEE (reference sequence). There are 13 residues in the CDR3. DNA of the CDR3: TGTGCCAGCAGCCCACCCGTAGGGAGTGAGCAGTTCTTC. Amino acids: CASSPPVGSEQFF.

V gene TRBV4-1 combines with J gene TRBJ2-3, with 10 bases matching TRBD2. From germline, CDR1 is MGHRA and CDR2 YSYEKL. Trimming cost V 1 base and J 1 base; bases outside gene matches: 2. The CDR3 is 16 residues long. CDR3 protein: CASSQVLAGGTDTQYF. The CDR3 coding sequence is TGCGCCAGCAGCCAAGTCCTAGCGGGGGGCACAGATACGCAGTATTTT.

This clone has more than one count but fewer than ten. The rearrangement uses TRBV5-1 and TRBJ1-1; maybe TRBD1 (5 bases). The V gene's germline CDR1 is SGHRS and CDR2 YFSETQ. The V end lost 2 bases, the J end lost 0 bases, and 11 bases lay between the germline ends. This CDR3 has 15 residues. CDR3 nucleotide sequence: TGCGCCAGCAGCTTTTTAGACAGCATGAACACTGAAGCTTTCTTT. As protein: CASSFLDSMNTEAFF.

The chain employs TRBV9 and TRBJ1-4; 10 positions agree with TRBD1. Trimming cost V 2 bases and J 8 bases; bases outside gene matches: 6. This CDR3 comprises 15 residues. Germline loops: CDR1 SGDLS, CDR2 YYNGEE. CDR3 loop: CASSVGTGVSEKLFF. CDR3 nucleotides: TGTGCCAGCAGCGTGGGGACAGGGGTTTCCGAAAAACTGTTTTTT.

V and J are TRBV6-5 and TRBJ1-5; unclear D gene. Per germline, CDR1 MNHEY and CDR2 SVGAGI. V was cut by 7 bases and J by 4 bases, with 17 bases left in between. The CDR3 has 15 amino acids. The CDR3 nucleotides are TGTGCCAGCATCTTGTATCTACGAGATAATCAGCCCCAGCATTTT. Residues: CASILYLRDNQPQHF.

This chain joins TRBV5-4 and TRBJ1-1; D perhaps matches TRBD1 (6 bases). Germline values: CDR1 SGHNT, CDR2 YYREEE (reference sequence). This CDR3 comprises 15 residues. Trimming pared 4 bases from V and 4 bases from J, leaving 17 bases between. The CDR3 here is CASSTNGQPGTEAFF. The DNA for the CDR3 is TGTGCCAGCAGCACAAATGGACAGCCCGGCACTGAAGCTTTCTTT. Supplemented by reference TRBV5-4 and TRBJ1-1, the full variable domain reads ETGVTQSPTHLIKTRGQQVTLRCSSQSGHNTVSWYQQALGQGPQFIFQYYREEENGRGNFPPRFSGLQFPNYSSELNVNALELDDSALYLCASSTNGQPGTEAFFGQGTRLTVV.

This chain joins TRBV6-4 and TRBJ1-4, with a tentative D call TRBD1 (6 bases). V dropped 4 bases and J dropped 7 bases, with 19 bases sitting between them. Looked up from germline, CDR1 is MRHNA and CDR2 is SNTAGT. This CDR3 contains 16 residues. The CDR3, as DNA: TGTGCCAGCAGTGTATGGACCTCGGGGGGCATTGAAAAACTGTTTTTT. Its protein is CASSVWTSGGIEKLFF.

The chain has TRBV5-5 and TRBJ2-2; no definite D call. The CDR3 spans 18 residues. The V gene's germline CDR1 is SGHKS and CDR2 YYEKEE (reference sequence). Trimming cost V 2 bases and J 3 bases, with 20 bases left between them. The CDR3 DNA sequence: TGTGCCAGCAGCTTTTCGATCAGGCCTTTAGAAGACACCGGGGAGCTGTTTTTT. Its translation: CASSFSIRPLEDTGELFF. Drawing the rest from reference TRBV5-5 and TRBJ2-2, the complete variable domain is DAGVTQSPTHLIKTRGQQVTLRCSPISGHKSVSWYQQVLGQGPQFIFQYYEKEERGRGNFPDRFSARQFPNYSSELNVNALLLGDSALYLCASSFSIRPLEDTGELFFGEGSRLTVL.

In the case of this clone: Other DNA sequences in the same sample also yield this CDR3. The rearrangement links TRBV2 to TRBJ1-2; 8 nucleotides align to TRBD1. The CDR3 sequence is 12 residues long. Germline trimming cut 6 bases from V and 4 bases from J; bases unmatched to any gene: 1. Germline V gene lookup returns CDR1 SNHLY and CDR2 FYNNEI. DNA for the CDR3: TGTGCCAGCAGCGACAGGGGCTATGGCTACACCTTC. Protein sequence: CASSDRGYGYTF.